This paragraph reports one T cell receptor beta chain. Which antigen it targets is not known. No clone much larger than this one lies a single base away; base qualities are absent. The data were produced on an Illumina HiSeq 1500. TCRdb's own reprocessing of the public reads used fastp at Q25 and MiXCR and kept productive beta chains. Every distinct CDR3 protein forms one entry, paired with its most common genes and DNA. This sample comprises around 430,000 distinct CDR3 sequences, about 44% of them detected only once. The ten largest clones add up to about 39% of the sample. The data originate from a study of T cell repertoires in cytomegalovirus infection (dated by TCRdb to between 2018 and 2021). Study-wide context: The peptide stimulations were aimed at well-studied HLA-B-restricted epitopes as well as recently identified HLA-C-restricted CMV epitopes, whose presentation resists viral immunomodulation. Donor HLA type was relevant to the analysis, because carriage of CMV infection together with the matching HLA type was indicated by public TCR beta signatures. Here is what the overall study found, with its caveats: The ex vivo response was dominated by HLA-C-restricted CMV-specific TCR beta clonotypes, which also provided the single most frequent clonotype in two of eight donors. Cumulative frequency of public TCR beta family members discriminated carriers of CMV infection plus the relevant HLA type in this cohort and an independent roughly 320-donor cohort.

The label giving this sample's treatment or condition can be read as: in vitro stimulation with specific CMV peptide epitopes to enrich CMV-specific T cells. V is cut by 5 bases and J by 6 bases, and the space between the germline ends is 15 bases. The germline V gene gives CDR1 as SGHRS and CDR2 as YFSETQ. The CDR3 contains 13 residues, cysteine and phenylalanine counted. Only CDR3 DNA is held: 39 bases, read in frame from base 1. The starting material was cultured PBMCs, obtained from culture after CMV antigen stimulation. The rearranged chain carries TRBV5-1 and TRBJ2-7; possibly the D gene is TRBD2, per 6 matching bases. The TCR originated in a human donor in good health (CMV status not recorded). Some clones in this sample may be carry-over from other donors' samples. The CDR3 reads as follows: CASSWGVTVEQYF. The DNA is TGCGCCAGCAGTTGGGGGGTAACGGTCGAGCAGTACTTC.